This TCR beta chain is drawn from a study of blood T cell repertoires in COVID-19. CDR1 is SGHDT and CDR2 is YYEEEE in the germline V gene. The CDR3 loop spans 16 amino acids. Trimming cost V 4 bases and J 8 bases; bases outside gene matches: 9. Repertoires were generated with immunoSEQ multiplex PCR, while TCRdb's copy carries only in-frame clones and drops some. The top ten hold approximately 12% of the sample, which has about 270,000 clones, roughly 90% seen once. In Seattle, patients joined the study during active infection and were tracked longitudinally. Sequencing used peripheral blood. V gene TRBV5-6 combines with J gene TRBJ1-6, with TRBD1 matching 10 bases. The sequence was collected from a woman in her 30s with COVID-19, enrolled during active disease. CDR3 DNA: TGTGCCAGCAGCGTCATGACAGGGGGCATGGATTCACCCCTCCACTTT. Its translation is CASSVMTGGMDSPLHF.